The 32 T cell receptor beta chains listed next were all sequenced from one sample in a study of blood T cells in healthy people across ages. A second about 6 to 11 cycle PCR used barcoded and J-beta primers. TCRdb itself ran the 5' RACE reads through MiXCR, one entry per CDR3 protein. Among about 780,000 distinct CDR3 sequences, around half were seen once, and the ten largest hold around 18%. The material sequenced was blood. Receptors were obtained from a man older than 75 in good health.

The CDR3 spells CSVGLHYSYEQYF. The CDR3 DNA reads as TGCAGCGTTGGACTACATTACTCCTACGAGCAGTACTTC. The chain uses TRBV29-1 and TRBJ2-7; a possible D gene is TRBD2 (5 bases). Trimming cost V 4 bases and J 0 bases, with 10 bases left between them. Germline lookup yields CDR1 SQVTM and CDR2 ANQGSEA. The CDR3 runs 13 residues.

This clonotype has a handful of counts. The genes are TRBV4-2 and TRBJ2-7; TRBD1 is a possible D gene (5 bases). This CDR3 has 15 amino acids. CDR1 is LGHNA and CDR2 is YNFKEQ in the germline V gene. Trimming left V 4 bases short and J 4 bases short, with 17 bases between. The CDR3 protein is CASSPPTRVGYEQYF. The CDR3 DNA reads TGTGCCAGCAGCCCCCCGACCAGGGTTGGTTACGAGCAGTACTTC.

This clonotype was counted ten times or more. The chain joins TRBV20-1 to TRBJ2-3; 12 nucleotides line up with TRBD2. V shed 1 base and J 4 bases; nucleotides not matched to a gene: 9. The germline V gene has CDR1 DFQATT and CDR2 SNEGSKA (reference sequence). The CDR3 is made up of 17 amino acids. CDR3 sequence: CSARAVPGLAGPDTQYF. For the CDR3, the DNA is TGCAGTGCTAGAGCCGTCCCGGGACTAGCGGGTCCAGATACGCAGTATTTT.

This chain joins TRBV5-1 and TRBJ2-5; 9 nucleotides align to TRBD1. The DNA end lines up better with TRBJ2-7; the J call may be wrong. CDR1 is SGHRS and CDR2 is YFSETQ in the germline V gene. This CDR3 has 16 residues. The chain's CDR3 is CASSPTAGTGRYEQYF. For the CDR3, the DNA is TGCGCCAGCAGCCCGACCGCCGGGACAGGGCGTTACGAGCAGTACTTC.

Of note for this clonotype: A clone one base away is much larger, so this may be a read error. The V call is TRBV29-1, the J call TRBJ2-6; D gene ambiguous. The germline V gene has CDR1 SQVTM and CDR2 ANQGSEA. The CDR3 is 15 amino acids. Written as DNA, the CDR3 is TGCCGCGTTGTGGGCCAGTCTTCTGGGGCCAACGTCCTGACTTTC. It encodes CRVVGQSSGANVLTF.

This chain joins TRBV2 and TRBJ1-6; 7 bases are a match to TRBD1. There are 15 residues in the CDR3. V lost 10 bases, J lost 2 bases, and 8 bases stayed unmatched. In germline, CDR1 is SNHLY, CDR2 FYNNEI. CDR3 nucleotide sequence: TGTGCCACCTCGGGACAGAGCCCCTATAATTCACCCCTCCACTTT. The encoded protein is CATSGQSPYNSPLHF.

The chain recombines TRBV12-3 or TRBV12-4 with TRBJ1-2, with unresolved D. The CDR3 totals 15 residues. Trimming shortened V by 5 bases and J by 1 base, and 14 bases separated the two germline ends. CDR3 coding DNA: TGTGCCAGCAGTGCGAACCGGGCCCGTAACTATGGCTACACCTTC. This translates into CASSANRARNYGYTF.

A few counts support this clonotype. The chain joins TRBV20-1 to TRBJ2-3; a possible D gene is TRBD1 (5 bases). Deletions cut 6 bases from V and 2 bases from J, with 18 bases between. Germline V gene lookup returns CDR1 DFQATT and CDR2 SNEGSKA (reference sequence). The CDR3 contains 15 residues. The CDR3 DNA sequence: TGCAGTGCCGCAGGATACACTGGGGCCACAGATACGCAGTATTTT. Protein product: CSAAGYTGATDTQYF.

In this sample, this clonotype turned up many times. V and J are TRBV5-1 and TRBJ1-2; 7 nucleotides match TRBD1. Trimming took 4 bases from V and 8 from J; bases not matched to a gene: 5. Germline V gene data show CDR1 as SGHRS and CDR2 as YFSETQ. This CDR3 is built from 12 residues. For the CDR3, the DNA is TGCGCCAGCAGCCGACAGGGTGAAGGCTACACCTTC. It yields the protein CASSRQGEGYTF.

This clonotype was seen a handful of times. V usage is TRBV27 and J usage is TRBJ2-5; D is perhaps TRBD2 (6 bases). Germline CDR1 MNHEY, CDR2 SMNVEV (reference sequence). The V gene lost 0 bases and the J gene lost 11 bases, with 16 bases spanning the gap. This CDR3 has 14 residues. The CDR3: CASSLSPGATEQYF. The CDR3 DNA follows: TGTGCCAGCAGTTTATCGCCGGGAGCTACTGAGCAGTACTTC.

The rearrangement joins TRBV27 to TRBJ2-1, with 8 nucleotides matching TRBD2. The J segment lost 2 bases and the V segment lost 5 bases, leaving 11 bases of the junction unmatched. The CDR3 spans 17 residues. Per germline, CDR1 MNHEY and CDR2 SMNVEV (reference sequence). The CDR3 coding sequence is TGTGCCAGCAGTGAGGGGAGCGGGAGATCTCCCTACAATGAGCAGTTCTTC. Protein sequence: CASSEGSGRSPYNEQFF.

This clonotype was counted between two and nine times. The chain has TRBV7-2 and TRBJ1-1, with 7 bases identical to TRBD1. CDR3 size: 13 residues. Germline CDR1 SGHTA, CDR2 FQGNSA. The V and J ends lost 1 base and 7 bases, in that order; junction bases with no gene match: 3. The CDR3 protein is CASSLDRGDEAFF. CDR3 bases: TGTGCCAGCAGCTTAGACAGGGGAGATGAAGCTTTCTTT.

The rearrangement joins TRBV9 to TRBJ2-7, with 8 bases aligning to TRBD2. Trimming took 3 bases from V and 7 from J; bases not matched to a gene: 12. The CDR3 sequence is 15 residues long. Germline V gives CDR1 SGDLS, CDR2 YYNGEE. CDR3 in DNA: TGTGCCAGCAGCGCCGCCGGGACTAGTAACAATGAGCAGTACTTC. It translates to CASSAAGTSNNEQYF.

The chain combines TRBV30 with TRBJ1-6; D gene unclear. V was cut by 2 bases and J by 4 bases, with 15 bases left in between. The CDR3 extends over 16 amino acids. Germline V lookup: CDR1 GTSNPN, CDR2 SVGIG (reference sequence). The DNA for the CDR3 is TGTGCCTGGAGTATCGGTCTATCACCTTATAATTCACCCCTCCACTTT. Translating gives CAWSIGLSPYNSPLHF.

This chain uses TRBV12-3 or TRBV12-4 with TRBJ2-2, with 11 bases matching TRBD2. The CDR3 is 15 residues long. The J segment lost 8 bases and the V segment lost 4 bases, leaving 6 bases of the junction unmatched. The CDR3 DNA follows: TGTGCCAGCAGTTCAGCTAGCGGGAGGAGGGGGGAGCTGTTTTTT. As protein: CASSSASGRRGELFF.

About this clonotype itself: A much larger clone sits a single nucleotide away, making a read error possible. The chain has TRBV9 and TRBJ2-1; D remains ambiguous. The CDR3 totals 13 residues. The germline V gene has CDR1 SGDLS and CDR2 YYNGEE. CDR3 sequence reads: CASSPDLNNERFF. In DNA form, the CDR3 reads TGTGCCAGCAGCCCGGACCTGAACAATGAGCGGTTCTTC.

This clonotype appeared many times. The J gene is TRBJ2-7, the V gene TRBV29-1; D unresolved. V dropped 8 bases and J dropped 5 bases, with 22 bases sitting between them. The CDR3 runs to 14 residues. Looked up from germline, CDR1 is SQVTM and CDR2 is ANQGSEA. CDR3: CSPLKNGAFDEQYF. The CDR3 nucleotides read TGCAGCCCTCTTAAGAATGGTGCGTTTGACGAGCAGTACTTC.

This clonotype was observed many times. V gene TRBV5-1 combines with J gene TRBJ2-7, with D perhaps given as TRBD1 or TRBD2 (5 bases each). Germline V gene data show CDR1 as SGHRS and CDR2 as YFSETQ. The CDR3 totals 14 residues. V was cut by 1 base and J by 2 bases, with 10 bases left in between. The CDR3 loop is CASSLRGPTYEQYF. The DNA of the CDR3 is TGCGCCAGCAGCTTGAGGGGACCCACCTACGAGCAGTACTTC.

As regards this clonotype: The junction departs from the called germline gene at one end, perhaps through a read error. The V call is TRBV15, the J call TRBJ1-2; no reliable D call. Germline assignment: CDR1 LNHNV and CDR2 YYDKDF (reference sequence). This CDR3 is 13 amino acids long. The CDR3 loop is CATSRGDNYGYIF. CDR3 DNA: TGTGCCACCAGCAGAGGAGACAACTATGGCTACATCTTC.

The chain links TRBV5-1 to TRBJ2-1, with TRBD1 identical over 7 bases. The CDR3 is made up of 15 amino acids. Germline V gene lookup returns CDR1 SGHRS and CDR2 YFSETQ. Unmatched junction bases numbered 9, after V lost 3 bases and J lost 6 bases. Here the CDR3 DNA reads TGCGCCAGCAGCTCTCAGGGACCAGGGGGCAATGAGCAGTTCTTC. Its translation is CASSSQGPGGNEQFF.

This clonotype has only a few counts. The chain employs TRBV7-2 and TRBJ2-3; no firm D call. Germline V gene data show CDR1 as SGHTA and CDR2 as FQGNSA. CDR3 length: 16 residues. With 1 base removed from V and 0 bases from J, the gap between germline ends came to 11 bases. The CDR3 DNA sequence: TGTGCCAGCAGCTTAGAAGGCAGATCTAGCACAGATACGCAGTATTTT. It encodes CASSLEGRSSTDTQYF.

The chain has TRBV7-2 and TRBJ2-2, with TRBD2 matching over 7 bases. Germline V gene lookup returns CDR1 SGHTA and CDR2 FQGNSA. V trimming: 3 bases; J trimming: 8 bases; junction bases outside the gene matches: 6. This CDR3 spans 14 amino acids. CDR3 nucleotide sequence: TGTGCCAGCAGCTTGGAAGCGGGATTAGGGGAGCTGTTTTTT. Amino acids: CASSLEAGLGELFF.

The chain has TRBV14 and TRBJ2-4, with TRBD2 as a possible D gene (6 bases). TRBJ2-7 matches the DNA end more closely, so the J call is doubtful. The germline gives CDR1 SGHDN, CDR2 FVKESK. This CDR3 comprises 14 residues. This chain's CDR3 is CASGQQEGGCEQYF. CDR3 sequence (DNA): TGTGCCAGCGGACAACAGGAGGGAGGCTGCGAGCAGTACTTC.

As for this clonotype: An end of the junction differs from the germline gene, which may be a read error. This sequence joins TRBV19 and TRBJ2-1, with TRBD1 identical over 7 bases. CDR3 length: 14 amino acids. The germline CDR1 and CDR2 sequences are LNHDA and SQIVND (reference sequence). In DNA, the CDR3 is TGTACCAGTAAGGGGGCTTTCGACTACAATGAGCAGTTCTTC. Translation gives CTSKGAFDYNEQFF.

This clonotype has at least ten counts. Mismatch with germline at one junction end may stem from a read error. The chain links TRBV12-3 or TRBV12-4 to TRBJ2-5, with D hard to call. The CDR3 extends over 11 amino acids. CDR3 sequence: CASSIQETQYF. The DNA of the CDR3 is TGCGCCAGCAGCATCCAAGAGACCCAGTACTTC.

There are many counts of this clonotype. The V gene is TRBV10-3, the J gene TRBJ2-7; 8 bases are a match to TRBD1. The V segment lost 5 bases and the J segment 0 bases; nucleotides outside the gene matches: 3. This CDR3 comprises 14 residues. Per germline, CDR1 ENHRY and CDR2 SYGVKD. The CDR3 nucleotides are TGTGCCATCAGTCGGGACAGGAGCTCCTACGAGCAGTACTTC. Translating gives CAISRDRSSYEQYF.

This clonotype was counted ten times or more. The rearrangement links TRBV7-2 to TRBJ1-1; 7 nucleotides align to TRBD1. V dropped 5 bases and J dropped 0; count of bases not matched to a gene: 3. The CDR3 has 14 residues. The germline gives CDR1 SGHTA, CDR2 FQGNSA. CDR3 loop: CASSTTGMNTEAFF. CDR3 in DNA: TGTGCCAGCAGCACGACAGGGATGAACACTGAAGCTTTCTTT.

CDR3 protein: CASSIEAERNEQFF. CDR3 in DNA: TGCGCCAGCAGTATAGAGGCAGAACGCAATGAGCAGTTCTTC. This chain links TRBV5-1 with TRBJ2-1; the D is unclear. Germline V gene data show CDR1 as SGHRS and CDR2 as YFSETQ. CDR3 length equals 14 residues. V was cut by 5 bases and J by 6 bases, with 15 bases left in between.

This chain links TRBV10-3 with TRBJ2-3, with D possibly matching TRBD2 (6 bases). V lost 9 bases to trimming and J lost 0 bases, with 16 bases between them. This CDR3 contains 15 residues. Germline loops: CDR1 ENHRY, CDR2 SYGVKD. The CDR3 DNA follows: TGTGCCATGGCCTTGAGTAGCGGAAGCACAGATACGCAGTATTTT. It codes for CAMALSSGSTDTQYF.

This clonotype was counted a few times. The chain couples TRBV12-3 or TRBV12-4 to TRBJ2-3; D is perhaps TRBD1 or TRBD2 (5 bases each). This CDR3 has 16 amino acids. Between the trimmed V and J ends, which lost 5 bases and 0 bases, there was a span of 15 bases. CDR3 DNA sequence: TGTGCCAGCAGTCCTACGTCGGGGCTGAGCACAGATACGCAGTATTTT. Protein: CASSPTSGLSTDTQYF.

The chain combines TRBV9 with TRBJ1-1; D gene unclear. V was clipped by 0 bases and J by 1 base, with 10 bases between them. The CDR3 has 15 amino acids. Looked up from germline, CDR1 is SGDLS and CDR2 is YYNGEE. CDR3 sequence: CASSVGRTANTEAFF. CDR3 DNA sequence: TGTGCCAGCAGCGTAGGGCGGACGGCGAACACTGAAGCTTTCTTT.

The CDR3 sequence is CASSPTPTGGLGGTQYF. DNA for the CDR3: TGTGCCAGCAGTCCCACCCCGACAGGGGGGCTTGGTGGGACCCAGTACTTC. V and J are TRBV27 and TRBJ2-7; 9 bases fit TRBD1. The J call may be wrong; the DNA end is better matched by TRBJ2-5. The CDR3 is 17 amino acids. Germline V gene sequence: CDR1 MNHEY, CDR2 SMNVEV (reference sequence).